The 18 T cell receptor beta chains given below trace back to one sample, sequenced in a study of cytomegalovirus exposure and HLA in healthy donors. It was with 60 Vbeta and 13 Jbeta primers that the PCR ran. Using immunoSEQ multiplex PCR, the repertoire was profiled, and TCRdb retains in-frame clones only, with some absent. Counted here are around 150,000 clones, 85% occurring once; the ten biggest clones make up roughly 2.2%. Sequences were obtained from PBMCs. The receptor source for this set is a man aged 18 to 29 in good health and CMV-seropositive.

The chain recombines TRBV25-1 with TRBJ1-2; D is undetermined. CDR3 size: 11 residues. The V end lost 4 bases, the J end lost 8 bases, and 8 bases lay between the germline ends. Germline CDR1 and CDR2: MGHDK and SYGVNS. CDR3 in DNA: TGTGCCAGCAGTGTCGGAGGGGGCTACACCTTC. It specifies CASSVGGGYTF.

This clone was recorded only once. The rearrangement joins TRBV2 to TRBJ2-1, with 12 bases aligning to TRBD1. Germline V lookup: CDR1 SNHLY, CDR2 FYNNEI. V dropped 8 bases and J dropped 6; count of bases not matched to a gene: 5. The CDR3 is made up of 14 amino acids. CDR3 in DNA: TGTGCCAGCTGCCGGGACAGGGGGCTCAATGAGCAGTTCTTC. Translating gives CASCRDRGLNEQFF.

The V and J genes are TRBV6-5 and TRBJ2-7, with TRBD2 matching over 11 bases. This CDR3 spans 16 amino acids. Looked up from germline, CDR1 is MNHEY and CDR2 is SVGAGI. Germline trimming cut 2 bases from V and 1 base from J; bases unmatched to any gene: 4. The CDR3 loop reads CASSYRTSGGSYEQYF. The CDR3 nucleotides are TGTGCCAGCAGTTACAGAACTAGCGGGGGATCCTACGAGCAGTACTTC.

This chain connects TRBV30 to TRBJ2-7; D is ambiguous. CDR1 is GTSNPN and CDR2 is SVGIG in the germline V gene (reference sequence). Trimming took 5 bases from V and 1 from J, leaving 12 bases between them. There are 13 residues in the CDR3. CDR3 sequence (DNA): TGTGCCTGGGACGGAGACGGATCCTACGAGCAGTACTTC. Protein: CAWDGDGSYEQYF.

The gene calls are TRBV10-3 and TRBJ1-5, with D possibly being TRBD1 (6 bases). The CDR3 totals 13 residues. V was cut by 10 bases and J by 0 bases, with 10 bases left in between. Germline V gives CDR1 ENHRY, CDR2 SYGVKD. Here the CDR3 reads CATTGYSNQPQHF. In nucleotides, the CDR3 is TGTGCCACTACAGGGTATAGCAATCAGCCCCAGCATTTT.

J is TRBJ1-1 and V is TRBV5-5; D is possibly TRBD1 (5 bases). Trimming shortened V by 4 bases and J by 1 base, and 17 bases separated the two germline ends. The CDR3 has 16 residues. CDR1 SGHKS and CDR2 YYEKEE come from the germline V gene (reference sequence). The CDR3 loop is CASSLWPGSSNTEAFF. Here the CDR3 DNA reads TGTGCCAGCAGCCTATGGCCAGGGTCCTCGAACACTGAAGCTTTCTTT. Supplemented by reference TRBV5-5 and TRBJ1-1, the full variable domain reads DAGVTQSPTHLIKTRGQQVTLRCSPISGHKSVSWYQQVLGQGPQFIFQYYEKEERGRGNFPDRFSARQFPNYSSELNVNALLLGDSALYLCASSLWPGSSNTEAFFGQGTRLTVV.

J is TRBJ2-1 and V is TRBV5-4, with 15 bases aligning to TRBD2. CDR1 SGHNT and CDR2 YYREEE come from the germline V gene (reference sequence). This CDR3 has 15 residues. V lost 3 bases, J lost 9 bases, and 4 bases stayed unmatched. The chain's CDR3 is CASSSGLAGGTEQFF. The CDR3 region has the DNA TGTGCCAGCAGCTCGGGACTAGCGGGGGGAACTGAGCAGTTCTTC.

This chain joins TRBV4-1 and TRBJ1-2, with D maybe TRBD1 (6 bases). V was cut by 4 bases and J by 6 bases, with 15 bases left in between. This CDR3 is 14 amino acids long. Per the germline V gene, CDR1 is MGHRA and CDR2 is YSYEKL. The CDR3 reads CASSPGAVPDGYTF. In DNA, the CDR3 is TGCGCCAGCAGCCCAGGGGCCGTCCCCGATGGCTACACCTTC.

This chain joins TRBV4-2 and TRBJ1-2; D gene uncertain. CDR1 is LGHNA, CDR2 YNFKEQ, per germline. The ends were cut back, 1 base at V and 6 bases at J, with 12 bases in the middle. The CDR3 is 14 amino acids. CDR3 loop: CASSQADARDGYTF. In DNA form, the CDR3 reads TGTGCCAGCAGCCAAGCCGATGCTCGAGATGGCTACACCTTC.

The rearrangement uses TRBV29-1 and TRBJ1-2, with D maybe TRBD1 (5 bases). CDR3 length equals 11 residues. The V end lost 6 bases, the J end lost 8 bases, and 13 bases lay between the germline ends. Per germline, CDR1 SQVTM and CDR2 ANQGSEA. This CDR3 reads CSVGGGGGYTF. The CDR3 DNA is TGCAGCGTGGGGGGAGGAGGGGGCTACACCTTC.

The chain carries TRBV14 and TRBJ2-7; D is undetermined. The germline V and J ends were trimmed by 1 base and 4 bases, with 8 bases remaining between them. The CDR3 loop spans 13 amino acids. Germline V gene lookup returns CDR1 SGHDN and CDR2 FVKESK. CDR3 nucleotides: TGTGCCAGCAGCCAAGTTCGTTTTTACGAGCAGTACTTC. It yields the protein CASSQVRFYEQYF.

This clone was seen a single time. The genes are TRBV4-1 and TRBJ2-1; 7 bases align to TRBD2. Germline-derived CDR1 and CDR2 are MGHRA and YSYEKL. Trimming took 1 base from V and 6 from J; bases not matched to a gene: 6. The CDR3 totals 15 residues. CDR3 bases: TGCGCCAGCAGCCAAGGGCCAGCGGGGTTCAATGAGCAGTTCTTC. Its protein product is CASSQGPAGFNEQFF.

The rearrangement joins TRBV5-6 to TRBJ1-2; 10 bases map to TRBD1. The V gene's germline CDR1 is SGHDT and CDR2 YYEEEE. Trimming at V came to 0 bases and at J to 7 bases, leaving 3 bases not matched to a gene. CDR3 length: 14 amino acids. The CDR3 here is CASSLGTGGSGYTF. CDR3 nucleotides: TGTGCCAGCAGCTTGGGGACAGGGGGATCTGGCTACACCTTC.

The CDR3 reads CASSLSGQGPFETQYF. The CDR3 coding sequence is TGTGCCAGCAGCTTATCAGGACAGGGGCCATTCGAGACCCAGTACTTC. The genes are TRBV7-3 and TRBJ2-5; 9 positions match TRBD1. The germline gives CDR1 SGHTA, CDR2 FQGTGA. The ends lost 2 bases at V and 5 bases at J; junction bases unmatched: 9. The CDR3 extends over 16 amino acids. Full variable domain (remainder filled in from reference TRBV7-3 and TRBJ2-5): GAGVSQTPSNKVTEKGKYVELRCDPISGHTALYWYRQSLGQGPEFLIYFQGTGAADDSGLPNDRFFAVRPEGSVSTLKIQRTERGDSAVYLCASSLSGQGPFETQYFGPGTRLLVL.

As DNA, the CDR3 is TGCGCCAGCAGCCAAGATCCCGGAACTCCCCAGGGCACTGAAGCTTTCTTT. This translates into CASSQDPGTPQGTEAFF. The chain carries TRBV4-3 and TRBJ1-1, with D possibly being TRBD1 (5 bases). The germline V and J ends were trimmed by 0 bases and 4 bases, with 18 bases remaining between them. CDR1 and CDR2 from the germline V gene are LGHNA and YSLEER. The CDR3 loop spans 17 amino acids.

The DNA of the CDR3 is TGTGCCAGCAGTGAGGGATTGGTGCGGGACCACACAGATACGCAGTATTTT. Protein sequence: CASSEGLVRDHTDTQYF. The chain employs TRBV6-1 and TRBJ2-3, with TRBD2 as a possible D gene (6 bases). The V end was cut by 3 bases, the J end by 2 bases, with 18 bases between. Germline V CDR1 and CDR2: MNHNS, SASEGT. This CDR3 spans 17 amino acids.

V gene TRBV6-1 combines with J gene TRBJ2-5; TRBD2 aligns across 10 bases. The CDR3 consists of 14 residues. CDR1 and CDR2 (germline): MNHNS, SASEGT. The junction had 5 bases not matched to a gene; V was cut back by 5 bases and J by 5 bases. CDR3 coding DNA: TGTGCCAGCAGTAACCTAGCGGGGGCGGAGACCCAGTACTTC. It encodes CASSNLAGAETQYF.

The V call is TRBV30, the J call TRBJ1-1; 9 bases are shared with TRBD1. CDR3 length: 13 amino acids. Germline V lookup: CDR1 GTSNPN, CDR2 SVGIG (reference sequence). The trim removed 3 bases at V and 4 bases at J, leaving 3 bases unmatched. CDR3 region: CAWSRDRATEAFF. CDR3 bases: TGTGCCTGGAGCAGGGACAGGGCCACTGAAGCTTTCTTT.